What follows is one T cell receptor beta chain and its context. No antigen is known for it. Looked up from germline, CDR1 is DFQATT and CDR2 is SNEGSKA (reference sequence). The CDR3 loop spans 12 amino acids. Deletions cut 3 bases from V and 6 bases from J, with 12 bases between. This sample was taken from a study of blood T cells in healthy people across ages. Notes on the study in general: As age increased, TCR beta diversity per million T cells fell in a roughly linear fashion. Higher diversity, along with more naive CD4+ cells, distinguished long-lived donors from aged donors.

A J-beta primer mix and a sample-barcoded 5' primer were used in a second PCR of roughly 6 to 12 cycles. Each cDNA molecule received a tag from a template-switch adaptor that had 12 random nucleotides. TCRdb reprocessed the 5' RACE reads via MiXCR and lists one record per CDR3 protein. The top ten clones hold around 4% of a sample with about 1.5 million distinct CDR3 sequences, less than 45% of them seen once. The sequencing sample was made of blood. The sequence came from a woman aged 18-30 years in good health. The rearrangement links TRBV20-1 to TRBJ2-7; possibly TRBD1 for D (6 bases). CDR3 sequence reads: CSASPGGIEQYF. In DNA, the CDR3 is TGCAGTGCTAGTCCTGGGGGCATCGAGCAGTACTTC.